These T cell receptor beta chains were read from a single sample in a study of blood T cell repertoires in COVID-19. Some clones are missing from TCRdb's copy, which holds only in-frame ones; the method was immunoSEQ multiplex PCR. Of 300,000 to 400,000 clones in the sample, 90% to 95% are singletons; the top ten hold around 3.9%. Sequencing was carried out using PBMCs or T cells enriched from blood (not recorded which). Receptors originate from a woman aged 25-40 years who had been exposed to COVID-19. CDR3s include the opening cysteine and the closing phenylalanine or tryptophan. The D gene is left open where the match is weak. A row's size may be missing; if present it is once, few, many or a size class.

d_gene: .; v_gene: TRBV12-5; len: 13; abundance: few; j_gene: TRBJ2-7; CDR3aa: CASGLDRSYEQYF; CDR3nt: TGTGCTAGTGGTTTGGACAGATCCTACGAGCAGTACTTC
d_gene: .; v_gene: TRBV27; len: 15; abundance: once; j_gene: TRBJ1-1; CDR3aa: CASSTPSPGRTEAFF; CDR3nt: TGTGCCAGCAGCACCCCGAGTCCCGGGAGAACTGAAGCTTTCTTT
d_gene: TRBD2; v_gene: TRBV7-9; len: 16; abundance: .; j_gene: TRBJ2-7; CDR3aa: CASSLDRTSGGYEQYF; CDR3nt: TGTGCCAGCAGCTTAGATCGAACTAGCGGGGGTTACGAGCAGTACTTC
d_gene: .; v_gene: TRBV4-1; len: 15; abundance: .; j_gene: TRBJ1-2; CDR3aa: CASSRGTTPNYGYTF; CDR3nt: TGCGCCAGCAGCCGAGGGACAACCCCCAACTATGGCTACACCTTC
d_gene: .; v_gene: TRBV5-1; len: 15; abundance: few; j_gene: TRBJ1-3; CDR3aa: CASSLALLGGNTIYF; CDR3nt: TGCGCCAGCAGCTTGGCACTTCTCGGGGGAAACACCATATATTTT
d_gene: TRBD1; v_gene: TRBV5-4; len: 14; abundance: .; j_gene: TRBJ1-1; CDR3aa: CASSWDRTNTEAFF; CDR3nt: TGTGCCAGCAGCTGGGACAGGACGAACACTGAAGCTTTCTTT
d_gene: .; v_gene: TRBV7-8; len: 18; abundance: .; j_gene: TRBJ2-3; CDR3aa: CASSFSRGALRRTDTQYF; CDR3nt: TGTGCCAGCAGCTTCTCTCGGGGGGCCCTCAGGAGAACAGATACGCAGTATTTT
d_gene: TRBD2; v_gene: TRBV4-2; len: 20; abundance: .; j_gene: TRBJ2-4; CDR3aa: CASSQDETGSTSGVKNIQYF; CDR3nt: TGTGCCAGCAGCCAAGACGAGACGGGTTCGACTAGCGGAGTCAAAAACATTCAGTACTTC
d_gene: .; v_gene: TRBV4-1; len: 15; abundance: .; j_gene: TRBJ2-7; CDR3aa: CASSPLGGETYEQYF; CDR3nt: TGCGCCAGCAGCCCCTTAGGGGGGGAAACCTACGAGCAGTACTTC
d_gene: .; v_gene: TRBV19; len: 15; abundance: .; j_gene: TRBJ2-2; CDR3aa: CASTVGGPDTGELFF; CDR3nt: TGTGCCAGTACAGTCGGGGGGCCGGACACCGGGGAGCTGTTTTTT
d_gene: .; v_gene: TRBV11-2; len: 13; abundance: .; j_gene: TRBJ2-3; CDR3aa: CASSLRSLDTQYF; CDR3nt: TGTGCCAGCAGCTTAAGGAGTCTAGATACGCAGTATTTT
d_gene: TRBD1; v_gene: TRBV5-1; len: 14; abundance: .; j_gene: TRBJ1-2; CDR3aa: CASSGTTGYYGYTF; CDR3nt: TGCGCCAGCAGCGGGACGACAGGGTACTATGGCTACACCTTC
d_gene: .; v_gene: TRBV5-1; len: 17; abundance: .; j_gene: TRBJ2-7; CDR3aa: CASSLGWGVTDRDEQYF; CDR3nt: TGCGCCAGCAGCTTGGGTTGGGGGGTTACAGACAGGGACGAGCAGTACTTC
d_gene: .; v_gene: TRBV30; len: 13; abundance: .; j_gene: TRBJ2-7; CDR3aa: CAWSVLPGSEQYF; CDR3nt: TGTGCCTGGAGTGTTCTCCCAGGGTCCGAGCAGTACTTC
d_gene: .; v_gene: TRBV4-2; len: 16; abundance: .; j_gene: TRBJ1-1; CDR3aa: CASSTRPDIMNTEAFF; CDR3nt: TGTGCCAGCAGCACCCGACCGGACATCATGAACACTGAAGCTTTCTTT
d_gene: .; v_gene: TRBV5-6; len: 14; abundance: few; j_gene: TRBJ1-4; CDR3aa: CASSSDTLNEKLFF; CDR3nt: TGTGCCAGCAGCTCAGACACTCTTAATGAAAAACTGTTTTTT
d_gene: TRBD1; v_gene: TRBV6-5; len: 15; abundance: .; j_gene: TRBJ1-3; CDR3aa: CASSNHRTGGNTIYF; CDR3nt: TGTGCCAGCAGTAATCATAGGACAGGGGGAAACACCATATATTTT
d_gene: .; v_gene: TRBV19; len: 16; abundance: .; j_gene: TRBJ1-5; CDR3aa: CASKIQGRRSNQPQHF; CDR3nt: TGTGCCAGTAAGATCCAGGGTCGGCGGAGCAATCAGCCCCAGCATTTT
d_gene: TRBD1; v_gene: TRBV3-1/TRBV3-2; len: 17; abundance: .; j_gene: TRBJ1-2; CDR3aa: CASSPLARGQGRGGYTF; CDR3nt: TGTGCCAGCAGCCCCCTAGCCAGGGGACAGGGTAGGGGCGGCTACACCTTC
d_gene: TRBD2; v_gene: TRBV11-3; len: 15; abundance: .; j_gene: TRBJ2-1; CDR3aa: CASSLGTSPNNEQFF; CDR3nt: TGTGCCAGCAGCTTGGGGACTAGTCCCAACAATGAGCAGTTCTTC
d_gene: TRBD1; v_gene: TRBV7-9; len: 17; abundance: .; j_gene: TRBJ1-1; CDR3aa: CASSLRVRDRGDTEAFF; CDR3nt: TGTGCCAGCAGCTTAAGGGTACGTGACAGGGGAGACACTGAAGCTTTCTTT
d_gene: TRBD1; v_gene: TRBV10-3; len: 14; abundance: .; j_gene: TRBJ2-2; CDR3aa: CAIRDRVGSGELFF; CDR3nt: TGTGCCATCAGGGACAGGGTGGGGTCCGGGGAGCTGTTTTTT
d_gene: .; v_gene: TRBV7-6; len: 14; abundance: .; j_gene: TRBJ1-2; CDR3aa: CASSPGGLGYGYTF; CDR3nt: TGTGCCAGCAGCCCGGGTGGCCTGGGCTATGGCTACACCTTC
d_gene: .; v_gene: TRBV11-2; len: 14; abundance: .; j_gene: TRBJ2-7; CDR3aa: CASTINQGPYEQYF; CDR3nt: TGTGCCAGCACAATCAATCAGGGGCCCTACGAGCAGTACTTC
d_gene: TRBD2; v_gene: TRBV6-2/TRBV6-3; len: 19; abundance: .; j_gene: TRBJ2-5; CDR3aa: CASSLLNPGLAGLPRTQYF; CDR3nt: TGTGCCAGCAGTCTATTGAACCCAGGACTAGCGGGGCTCCCGAGGACCCAGTACTTC
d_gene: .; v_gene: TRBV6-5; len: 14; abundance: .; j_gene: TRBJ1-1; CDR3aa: CASSRPGRAVEAFF; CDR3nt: TGTGCCAGCAGTAGGCCTGGGAGGGCTGTAGAAGCTTTCTTT
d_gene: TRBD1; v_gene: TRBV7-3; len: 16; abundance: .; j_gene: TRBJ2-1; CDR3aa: CASSLTTGQIYNEQFF; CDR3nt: TGTGCCAGCAGCTTAACCACGGGACAGATCTACAATGAGCAGTTCTTC
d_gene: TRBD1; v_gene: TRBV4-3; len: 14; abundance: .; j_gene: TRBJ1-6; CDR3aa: CASSRDRYNSPLHF; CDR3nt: TGCGCCAGCAGCCGGGACAGGTATAATTCACCCCTCCACTTT
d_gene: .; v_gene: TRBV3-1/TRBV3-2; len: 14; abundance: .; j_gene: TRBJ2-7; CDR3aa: CASSPWDSSYEQYF; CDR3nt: TGTGCCAGCAGCCCCTGGGACTCTTCCTACGAGCAGTACTTC
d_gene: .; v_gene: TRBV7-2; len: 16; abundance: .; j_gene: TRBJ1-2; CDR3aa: CASSLPGSSSSYGYTF; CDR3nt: TGTGCCAGCAGCCTGCCGGGATCTTCTTCCTCATATGGCTACACCTTC
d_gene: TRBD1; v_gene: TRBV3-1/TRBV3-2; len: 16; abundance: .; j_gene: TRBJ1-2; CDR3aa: CASSQEGDRANYGYTF; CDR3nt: TGTGCCAGCAGCCAAGAGGGCGACAGGGCTAACTATGGCTACACCTTC
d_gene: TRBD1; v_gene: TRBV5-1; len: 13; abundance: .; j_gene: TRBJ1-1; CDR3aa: CASSVDRETEAFF; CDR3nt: TGCGCCAGCAGCGTCGACAGGGAAACTGAAGCTTTCTTT
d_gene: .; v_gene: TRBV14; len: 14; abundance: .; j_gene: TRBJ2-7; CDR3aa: CASSQWGLSYEQYF; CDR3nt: TGTGCCAGCAGCCAATGGGGACTTTCCTACGAGCAGTACTTC